These 10 T cell receptor beta chains were all obtained from the same sample, sequenced in a study of cytomegalovirus exposure and HLA in healthy donors. PCR employed 60 Vbeta and 13 Jbeta primers. Assay used: immunoSEQ multiplex PCR; TCRdb lists only in-frame clones, some missing. The table shows over 90,000 clones, with approximately 70% occurring only once. The sequenced sample was PBMCs. The receptors come from a woman in her forties or fifties in good health and CMV-seronegative.

This chain joins TRBV6-1 and TRBJ2-7, with 7 bases fitting TRBD2. The CDR3 runs 15 residues. CDR1 and CDR2 (germline): MNHNS, SASEGT. J was trimmed by 0 bases and V by 7 bases; bases with no gene match: 9. In DNA, the CDR3 is TGTGCCAGCACCCAAGCGGGGACGATCTCCTACGAGCAGTACTTC. Protein: CASTQAGTISYEQYF.

This clone was found a few times. The gene calls are TRBV5-1 and TRBJ1-3; D unresolved. V lost 3 bases, J lost 0 bases, and 4 bases lay in between. The CDR3 sequence is 13 residues long. Germline CDR1 is SGHRS and CDR2 is YFSETQ. The CDR3 here is CASSSGSGNTIYF. DNA for the CDR3: TGCGCCAGCAGCTCAGGCTCTGGAAACACCATATATTTT.

The chain is built from TRBV27 and TRBJ2-6; D is possibly TRBD1 (6 bases). CDR3 length equals 17 residues. V was trimmed by 3 bases and J by 0 bases, leaving 12 bases between them. Germline CDR1 reads MNHEY; CDR2 reads SMNVEV (reference sequence). The CDR3 bases are TGTGCCAGCAGTTTCGGACAAGGGGGCTCTGGGGCCAACGTCCTGACTTTC. Translated: CASSFGQGGSGANVLTF.

This chain connects TRBV18 to TRBJ2-1, with D possibly being TRBD2 (6 bases). The CDR3 extends over 13 amino acids. The V gene lost 2 bases and the J gene lost 7 bases, with 9 bases spanning the gap. Looked up from germline, CDR1 is KGHSH and CDR2 is LQKENI. CDR3 DNA: TGTGCCAGCTCACCAAGTAGCGGTAATGAGCAGTTCTTC. As protein: CASSPSSGNEQFF.

This clone was seen a handful of times. The chain links TRBV7-9 to TRBJ2-3, with TRBD2 matching 10 bases. Unmatched junction bases numbered 10, after V lost 5 bases and J lost 8 bases. This CDR3 has 15 residues. The germline gives CDR1 SEHNR, CDR2 FQNEAQ (reference sequence). The CDR3 protein is CASSQRTSGSATQYF. The CDR3 DNA reads as TGTGCCAGCAGCCAGAGGACTAGCGGAAGTGCTACGCAGTATTTT. The whole variable domain, remainder taken from reference TRBV7-9 and TRBJ2-3, is DTGVSQNPRHKITKRGQNVTFRCDPISEHNRLYWYRQTLGQGPEFLTYFQNEAQLEKSRLLSDRFSAERPKGSFSTLEIQRTEQGDSAMYLCASSQRTSGSATQYFGPGTRLTVL.

This chain links TRBV4-3 with TRBJ2-7; 8 bases are a match to TRBD1. Trimming cost V 1 base and J 3 bases; bases outside gene matches: 5. The CDR3 extends over 15 amino acids. Germline V lookup: CDR1 LGHNA, CDR2 YSLEER. DNA for the CDR3: TGCGCCAGCAGCCAAGGACAGGGGAAGTACTACGAGCAGTACTTC. This codes for CASSQGQGKYYEQYF.

The J gene is TRBJ2-7, the V gene TRBV11-2; maybe TRBD2 (6 bases). Germline V gene sequence: CDR1 SGHAT, CDR2 FQNNGV. This CDR3 is 14 amino acids long. Trimming removed 1 base from V and 3 bases from J, with 10 bases in between. This CDR3 is CASSLGDLIYEQYF. In nucleotides, the CDR3 is TGTGCCAGCAGCTTAGGGGACTTAATCTACGAGCAGTACTTC.

This clone was detected a few times. The V gene is TRBV4-1, the J gene TRBJ2-1, with 8 bases that match TRBD2. The CDR3 totals 18 residues. Germline V gives CDR1 MGHRA, CDR2 YSYEKL. The V gene end was trimmed by 0 bases and the J gene end by 12 bases; junction bases not matched to a gene: 19. CDR3 loop: CASSQDGASGGGPQGQFF. CDR3 DNA: TGCGCCAGCAGCCAAGATGGCGCATCGGGCGGGGGGCCCCAAGGGCAGTTCTTC.

The chain has TRBV5-4 and TRBJ1-6, with TRBD1 as a possible D gene (6 bases). The V gene lost 2 bases and the J gene lost 10 bases, with 10 bases spanning the gap. The CDR3 consists of 13 residues. Germline values: CDR1 SGHNT, CDR2 YYREEE (reference sequence). In DNA form, the CDR3 reads TGTGCCAGCAGCTTAACAGGGAAATCACCCCTCCACTTT. Protein product: CASSLTGKSPLHF.

The rearrangement joins TRBV6-1 to TRBJ2-2; D may be TRBD2 (6 bases). CDR1 MNHNS and CDR2 SASEGT come from the germline V gene. This CDR3 is 15 amino acids long. Trimming took off 8 bases at V and 4 bases at J, with 17 bases between the two ends. This CDR3 is CASHRGEILTGELFF. The CDR3 DNA reads as TGTGCCAGCCACCGCGGGGAGATCCTCACCGGGGAGCTGTTTTTT.